These T cell receptor beta chains were read from a single sample in a study of blood T cells in healthy people across ages. Using its own MiXCR run on the 5' RACE reads, TCRdb lists one record per CDR3 protein. Of about 1.1 million distinct CDR3 sequences listed, roughly two fifths were seen once; the top ten hold about an eighth. Material: blood. These receptors all stem from a man aged 18 to 29 in good health. CDR3s include the opening cysteine and the closing phenylalanine or tryptophan. The order of the fields is J gene, clone size, V gene, D gene, CDR3 DNA, CDR3 protein. A D gene is named only where the DNA matches it firmly. Clone size, where shown, is once, few, many, or a class for clones that have expanded.

>TRBJ2-7|.|TRBV29-1|.
TGCAGCGTCCCTCTCAACAATGAGCAGTACTTC
CSVPLNNEQYF
>TRBJ2-3|.|TRBV4-3|.
TGCGCCAGCAGCCAAAACCCCACTTTCACAGATACGCAGTATTTT
CASSQNPTFTDTQYF
>TRBJ1-5|many|TRBV10-3|.
TGTGCCATCAGTCAGGGAGTCGATCAGCCCCAGCATTTT
CAISQGVDQPQHF
>TRBJ2-2|.|TRBV5-1|.
TGCGCCAGCAGCTTGTCGCTGAGCAGGAACGGGGAGCTGTTTTTT
CASSLSLSRNGELFF
>TRBJ2-7|.|TRBV6-1|.
TGTGCCAGCAGTGAAGCGCGGTTCCCTACCTACGAGCAGTACTTC
CASSEARFPTYEQYF
>TRBJ2-3|few|TRBV13|.
TGTGCCAGCAGCCCGACCTCCCTGGGGCCCAGCACAGATACGCAGTATTTT
CASSPTSLGPSTDTQYF
>TRBJ1-6|.|TRBV20-1|.
TGCAGTGCTAGAGATTACGTCCCCAACTCACCCCTCCACTTT
CSARDYVPNSPLHF
>TRBJ1-2|few|TRBV7-9|.
TGTGCCAGCAGCCTACAGACCCAGGCCCATGGCTACACCTTC
CASSLQTQAHGYTF
>TRBJ1-3|.|TRBV12-5|.
TGTGCTAGTGGACAGCTCGACACCATATATTTT
CASGQLDTIYF
>TRBJ2-3|.|TRBV9|TRBD2
TGTGCCAGCAGCTTAAGCGGGAAATCAGATACGCAGTATTTT
CASSLSGKSDTQYF
>TRBJ2-3|few|TRBV9|.
TGTGCCAGCAGTGGGCGGACTGCCACTAATACGCAGTATTTT
CASSGRTATNTQYF
>TRBJ2-7|.|TRBV5-1|.
TGCGCCAGCAGCCCCCTATCGCTAAATGAGCAGTACTTC
CASSPLSLNEQYF
>TRBJ2-3|.|TRBV7-8|TRBD2
TGTGCCAGCAGCCCCAGACTAGCGGGCTCCTCCACAGATACGCAGTATTTT
CASSPRLAGSSTDTQYF
>TRBJ2-3|few|TRBV6-5|TRBD1
TGTGCCAGCATCTCCACAGGGGGCAGCGCAGATACGCAGTATTTT
CASISTGGSADTQYF
>TRBJ2-1|once|TRBV7-2|TRBD2
TGTGCCAGCAGCCTGAGAGGTGGACTAGCGGGGCTCAATGAGCAGTTCTTC
CASSLRGGLAGLNEQFF
>TRBJ2-3|.|TRBV9|.
TGTGCCAGCAGCGTAGAGAGGGGTTACGCAGATACGCAGTATTTT
CASSVERGYADTQYF
>TRBJ1-2|.|TRBV6-1|TRBD1
TGTGCCAGCAGCGCCGAACAGGGGCGAAACTATGGCTACACCTTC
CASSAEQGRNYGYTF
>TRBJ2-3|.|TRBV12-3/TRBV12-4|.
TGTGCCAGCAGTTTTAGGAGCGGCACTAGCACAGATACGCAGTATTTT
CASSFRSGTSTDTQYF
>TRBJ2-3|.|TRBV7-9|.
TGTGCCAGCAGCCCATCGTGGGAGGAGGCAGATACGCAGTATTTT
CASSPSWEEADTQYF
>TRBJ2-7|few|TRBV5-4|.
TGTGCCAGCAGCATTGCCTCCTACGAGCAGTACTTC
CASSIASYEQYF
>TRBJ1-1|once|TRBV20-1|TRBD1
TGCAGTGCCTCATTGACAGGGGTGGGGGTCGTGGCTGAAGCTTTCTTT
CSASLTGVGVVAEAFF
>TRBJ2-7|many|TRBV28|.
TGTGCCAGCAGTCCCTCCCGCTACGAGCAGTACTTC
CASSPSRYEQYF